This T cell receptor (beta chain) was profiled in a study of control samples from healthy donors and cancer patients. From germline, CDR1 is LGHNA and CDR2 YNFKEQ. The J segment lost 1 base and the V segment lost 0 bases, leaving 4 bases of the junction unmatched. This CDR3 contains 16 residues. Assay: immunoSEQ multiplex PCR; the TCRdb copy retains only in-frame clones and omits some. This sample yields about 35,000 clones, of which about 88% are seen a single time; about 1.5% belongs to the top ten. This chain joins TRBV4-2 and TRBJ2-5, with 8 bases matching TRBD2. The sequence came from a woman aged 40 to 50 with lung cancer. Sequences were obtained from PBMCs. This CDR3 is CASSQESSGVQETQYF. CDR3 coding DNA: TGTGCCAGCAGCCAAGAGAGTAGCGGGGTCCAAGAGACCCAGTACTTC.